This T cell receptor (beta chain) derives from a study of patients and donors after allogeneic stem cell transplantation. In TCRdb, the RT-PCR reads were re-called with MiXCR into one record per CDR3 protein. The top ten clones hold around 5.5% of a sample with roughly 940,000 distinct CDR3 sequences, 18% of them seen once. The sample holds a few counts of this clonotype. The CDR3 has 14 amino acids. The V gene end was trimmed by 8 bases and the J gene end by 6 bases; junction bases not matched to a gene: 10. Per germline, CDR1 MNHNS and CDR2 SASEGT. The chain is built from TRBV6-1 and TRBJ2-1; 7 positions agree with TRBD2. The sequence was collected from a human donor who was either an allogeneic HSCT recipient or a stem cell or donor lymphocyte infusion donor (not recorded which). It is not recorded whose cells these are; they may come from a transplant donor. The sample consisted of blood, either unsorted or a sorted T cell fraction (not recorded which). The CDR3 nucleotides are TGTGCCAGCGCCTGGACTAGGGGTTCCAATGAGCAGTTCTTC. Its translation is CASAWTRGSNEQFF.